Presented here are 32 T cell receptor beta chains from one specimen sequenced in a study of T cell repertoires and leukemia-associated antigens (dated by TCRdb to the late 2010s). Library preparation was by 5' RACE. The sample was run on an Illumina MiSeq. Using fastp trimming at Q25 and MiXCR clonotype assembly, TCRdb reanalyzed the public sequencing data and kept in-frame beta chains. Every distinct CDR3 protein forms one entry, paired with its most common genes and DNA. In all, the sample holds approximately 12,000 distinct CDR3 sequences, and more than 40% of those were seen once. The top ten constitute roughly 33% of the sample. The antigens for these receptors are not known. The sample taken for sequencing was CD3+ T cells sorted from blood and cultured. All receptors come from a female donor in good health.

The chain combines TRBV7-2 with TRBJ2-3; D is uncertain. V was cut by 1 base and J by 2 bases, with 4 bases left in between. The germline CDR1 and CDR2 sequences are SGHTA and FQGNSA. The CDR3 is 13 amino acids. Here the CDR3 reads CASSLGITDTQYF. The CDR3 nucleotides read TGTGCCAGCAGCTTAGGAATCACAGATACGCAGTATTTT.

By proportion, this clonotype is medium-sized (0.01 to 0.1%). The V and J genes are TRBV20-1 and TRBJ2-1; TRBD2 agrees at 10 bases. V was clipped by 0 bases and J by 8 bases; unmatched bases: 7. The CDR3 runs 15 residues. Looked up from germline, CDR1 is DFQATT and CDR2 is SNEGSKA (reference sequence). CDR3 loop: CSAREEREGHYEQFF. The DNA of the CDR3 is TGCAGTGCTAGAGAAGAGCGGGAGGGCCACTATGAGCAGTTCTTC.

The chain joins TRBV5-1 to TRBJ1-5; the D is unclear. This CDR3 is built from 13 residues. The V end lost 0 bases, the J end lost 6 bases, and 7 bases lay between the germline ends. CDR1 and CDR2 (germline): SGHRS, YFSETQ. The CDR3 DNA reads TGCGCCAGCAGCTTGGGGTTTGGTCAGCCCCAGCATTTT. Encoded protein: CASSLGFGQPQHF.

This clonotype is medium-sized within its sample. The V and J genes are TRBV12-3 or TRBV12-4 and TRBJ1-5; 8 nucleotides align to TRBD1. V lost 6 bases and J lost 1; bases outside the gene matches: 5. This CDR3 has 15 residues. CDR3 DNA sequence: TGTGCCAGCAGCCCGGGACAGGCGAGCAATCAGCCCCAGCATTTT. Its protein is CASSPGQASNQPQHF.

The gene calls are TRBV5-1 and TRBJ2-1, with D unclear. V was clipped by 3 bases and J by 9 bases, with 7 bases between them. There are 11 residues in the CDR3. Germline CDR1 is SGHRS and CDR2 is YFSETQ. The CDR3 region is CASSSGIEQFF. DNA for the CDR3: TGCGCCAGCAGCTCCGGAATTGAGCAGTTCTTC.

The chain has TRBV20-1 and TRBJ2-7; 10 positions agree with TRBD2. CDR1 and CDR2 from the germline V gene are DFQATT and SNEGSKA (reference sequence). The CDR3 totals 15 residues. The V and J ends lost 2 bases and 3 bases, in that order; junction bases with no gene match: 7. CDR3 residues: CSARPMGLAIYEQYF. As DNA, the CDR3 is TGCAGTGCTAGACCAATGGGACTAGCGATCTACGAGCAGTACTTC.

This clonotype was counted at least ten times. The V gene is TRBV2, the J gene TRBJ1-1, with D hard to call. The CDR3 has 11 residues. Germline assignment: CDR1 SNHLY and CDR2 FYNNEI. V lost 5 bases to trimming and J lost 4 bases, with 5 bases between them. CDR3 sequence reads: CASSTGTEAFF. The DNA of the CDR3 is TGTGCCAGCAGTACCGGCACTGAAGCTTTCTTT.

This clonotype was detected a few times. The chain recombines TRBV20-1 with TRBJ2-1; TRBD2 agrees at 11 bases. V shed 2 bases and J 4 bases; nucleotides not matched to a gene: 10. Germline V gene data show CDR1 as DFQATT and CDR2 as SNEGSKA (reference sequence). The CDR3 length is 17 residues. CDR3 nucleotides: TGCAGTGCTAGACAGAGACCGGGACTAGCGGTATACAATGAGCAGTTCTTC. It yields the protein CSARQRPGLAVYNEQFF.

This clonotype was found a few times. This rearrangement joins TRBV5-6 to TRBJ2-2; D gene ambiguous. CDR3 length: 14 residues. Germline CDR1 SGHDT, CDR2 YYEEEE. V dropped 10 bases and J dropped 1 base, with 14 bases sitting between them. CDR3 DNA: TGTGCCGCGCACGGGTTCCAGAACACCGGGGAGCTGTTTTTT. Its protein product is CAAHGFQNTGELFF. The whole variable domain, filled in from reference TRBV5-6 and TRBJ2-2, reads DAGVTQSPTHLIKTRGQQVTLRCSPKSGHDTVSWYQQALGQGPQFIFQYYEEEERQRGNFPDRFSGHQFPNYSSELNVNALLLGDSALYLCAAHGFQNTGELFFGEGSRLTVL.

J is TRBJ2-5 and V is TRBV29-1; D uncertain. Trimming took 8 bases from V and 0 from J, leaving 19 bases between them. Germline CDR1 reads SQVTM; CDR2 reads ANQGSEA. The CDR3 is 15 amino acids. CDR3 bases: TGCAGCTCATGGGGTGGAGACCGAAACCAAGAGACCCAGTACTTC. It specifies CSSWGGDRNQETQYF. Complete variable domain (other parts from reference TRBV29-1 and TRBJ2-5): SAVISQKPSRDICQRGTSLTIQCQVDSQVTMMFWYRQQPGQSLTLIATANQGSEATYESGFVIDKFPISRPNLTFSTLTVSNMSPEDSSIYLCSSWGGDRNQETQYFGPGTRLLVL.

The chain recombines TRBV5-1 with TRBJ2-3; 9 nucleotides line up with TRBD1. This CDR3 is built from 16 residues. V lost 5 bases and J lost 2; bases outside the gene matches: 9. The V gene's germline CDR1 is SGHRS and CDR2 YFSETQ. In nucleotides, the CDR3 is TGCGCCAGCAGTCGTCACAGGGGGCCCGACACAGATACGCAGTATTTT. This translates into CASSRHRGPDTDTQYF.

The DNA of the CDR3 is TGCGCCAGCAGCTACCGTAGCGGTAGCTCCTACAATGAGCAGTTCTTC. This translates into CASSYRSGSSYNEQFF. The V and J genes are TRBV5-1 and TRBJ2-1; D is possibly TRBD2 (6 bases). V lost 3 bases, J lost 0 bases, and 13 bases lay in between. Germline V gives CDR1 SGHRS, CDR2 YFSETQ. This CDR3 comprises 16 residues.

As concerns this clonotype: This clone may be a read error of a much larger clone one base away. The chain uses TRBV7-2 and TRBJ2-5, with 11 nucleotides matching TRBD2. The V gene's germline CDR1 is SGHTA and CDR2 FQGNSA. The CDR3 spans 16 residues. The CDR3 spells CASGLGANPSGRTWNF. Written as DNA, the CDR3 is TGTGCCAGCGGCTTAGGAGCGAATCCTAGCGGGAGGACTTGGAACTTC.

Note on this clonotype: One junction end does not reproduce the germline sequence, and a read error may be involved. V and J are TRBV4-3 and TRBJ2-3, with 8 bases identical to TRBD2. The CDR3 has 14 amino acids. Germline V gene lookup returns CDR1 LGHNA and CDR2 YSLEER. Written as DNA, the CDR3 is TGCGCCGGCAGCCCGCTAGCGGGCCCGGATATGCAGTATTTT. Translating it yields CAGSPLAGPDMQYF.

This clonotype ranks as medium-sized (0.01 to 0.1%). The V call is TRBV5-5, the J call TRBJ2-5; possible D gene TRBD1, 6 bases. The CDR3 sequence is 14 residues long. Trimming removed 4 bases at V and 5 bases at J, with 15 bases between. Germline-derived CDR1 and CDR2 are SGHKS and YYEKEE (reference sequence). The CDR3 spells CASSPVGTSETQYF. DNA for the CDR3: TGTGCCAGCAGCCCAGTTGGGACATCGGAGACCCAGTACTTC.

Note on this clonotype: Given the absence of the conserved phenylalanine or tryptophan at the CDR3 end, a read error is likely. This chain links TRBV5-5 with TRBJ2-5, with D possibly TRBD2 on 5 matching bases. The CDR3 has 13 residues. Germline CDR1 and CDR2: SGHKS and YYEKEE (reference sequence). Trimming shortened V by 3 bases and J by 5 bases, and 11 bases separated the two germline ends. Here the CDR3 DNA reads TGTGCCAGCAGCTACGGGGAAAGTGAGACCCAGTACATC. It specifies CASSYGESETQYI.

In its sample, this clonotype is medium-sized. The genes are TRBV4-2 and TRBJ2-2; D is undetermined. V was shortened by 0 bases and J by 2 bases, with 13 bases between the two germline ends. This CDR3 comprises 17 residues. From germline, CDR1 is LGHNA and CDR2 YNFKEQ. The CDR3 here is CASSQEGPFRNTGELFF. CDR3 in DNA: TGTGCCAGCAGCCAAGAAGGTCCGTTCCGCAACACCGGGGAGCTGTTTTTT.

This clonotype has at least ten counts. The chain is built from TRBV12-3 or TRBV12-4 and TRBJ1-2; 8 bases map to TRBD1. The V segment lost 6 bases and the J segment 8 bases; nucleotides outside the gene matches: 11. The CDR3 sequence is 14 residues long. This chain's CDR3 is CASSQRQGSGGYTF. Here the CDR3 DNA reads TGTGCCAGCAGCCAAAGACAGGGGTCAGGGGGCTACACCTTC.

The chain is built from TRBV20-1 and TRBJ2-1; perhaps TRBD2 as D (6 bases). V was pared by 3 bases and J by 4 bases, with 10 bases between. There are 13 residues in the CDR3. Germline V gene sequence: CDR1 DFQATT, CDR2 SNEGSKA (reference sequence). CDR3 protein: CSARPSDYNEQFF. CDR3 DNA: TGCAGTGCTAGGCCTAGCGATTACAATGAGCAGTTCTTC.

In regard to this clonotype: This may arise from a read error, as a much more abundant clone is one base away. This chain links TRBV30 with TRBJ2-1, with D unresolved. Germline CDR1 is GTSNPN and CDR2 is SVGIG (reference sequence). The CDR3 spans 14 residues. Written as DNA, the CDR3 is TGTGCCCGGAGTGTACGTGCCGGGTGGGGTGAGCAGTTCTTC. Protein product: CARSVRAGWGEQFF.

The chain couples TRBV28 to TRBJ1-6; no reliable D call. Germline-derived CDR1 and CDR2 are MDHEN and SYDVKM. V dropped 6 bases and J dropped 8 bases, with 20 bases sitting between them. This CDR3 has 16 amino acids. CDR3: CASSPMGYEEDSPLHF. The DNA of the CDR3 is TGTGCCAGCAGCCCTATGGGTTATGAAGAAGATTCACCCCTCCACTTT.

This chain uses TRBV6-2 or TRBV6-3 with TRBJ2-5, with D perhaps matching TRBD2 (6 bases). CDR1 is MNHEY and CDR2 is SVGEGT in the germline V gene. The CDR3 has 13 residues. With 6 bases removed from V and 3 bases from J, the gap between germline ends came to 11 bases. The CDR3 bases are TGTGCCAGCAGAGGCAAGCGGGAAGAGACCCAGTACTTC. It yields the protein CASRGKREETQYF.

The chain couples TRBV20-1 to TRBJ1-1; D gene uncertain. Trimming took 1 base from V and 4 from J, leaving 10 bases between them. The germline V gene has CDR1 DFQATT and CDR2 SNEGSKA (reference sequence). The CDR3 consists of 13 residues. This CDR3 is CSARGSWGTEAFF. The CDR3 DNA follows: TGCAGTGCTAGAGGCTCCTGGGGCACTGAAGCTTTCTTT.

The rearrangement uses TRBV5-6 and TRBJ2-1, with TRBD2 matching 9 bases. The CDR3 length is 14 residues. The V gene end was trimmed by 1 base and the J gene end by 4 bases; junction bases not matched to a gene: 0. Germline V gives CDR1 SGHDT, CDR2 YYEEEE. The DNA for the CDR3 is TGTGCCAGCAGCTTGAGCGGGAGGTACAATGAGCAGTTCTTC. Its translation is CASSLSGRYNEQFF.

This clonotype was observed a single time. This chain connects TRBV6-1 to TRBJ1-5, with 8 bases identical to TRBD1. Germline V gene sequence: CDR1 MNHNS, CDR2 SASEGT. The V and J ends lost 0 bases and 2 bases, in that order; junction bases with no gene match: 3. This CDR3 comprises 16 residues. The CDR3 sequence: CASSEALGQGNQPQHF. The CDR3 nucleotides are TGTGCCAGCAGTGAAGCGCTGGGACAGGGCAATCAGCCCCAGCATTTT.

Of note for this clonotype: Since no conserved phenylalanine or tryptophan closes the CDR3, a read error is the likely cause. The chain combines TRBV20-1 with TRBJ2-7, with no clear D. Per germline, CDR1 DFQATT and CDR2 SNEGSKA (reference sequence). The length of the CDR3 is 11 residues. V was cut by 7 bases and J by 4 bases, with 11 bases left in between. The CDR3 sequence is CSVRPAYEQYS. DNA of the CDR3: TGCAGTGTAAGGCCGGCTTACGAGCAGTACTCC.

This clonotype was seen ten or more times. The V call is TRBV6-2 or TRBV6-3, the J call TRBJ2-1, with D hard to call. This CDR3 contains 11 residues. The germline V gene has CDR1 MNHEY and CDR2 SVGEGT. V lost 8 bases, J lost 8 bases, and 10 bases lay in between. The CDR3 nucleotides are TGTGCCAGCTCCTTCCTCCATGAGCAGTTCTTC. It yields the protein CASSFLHEQFF.

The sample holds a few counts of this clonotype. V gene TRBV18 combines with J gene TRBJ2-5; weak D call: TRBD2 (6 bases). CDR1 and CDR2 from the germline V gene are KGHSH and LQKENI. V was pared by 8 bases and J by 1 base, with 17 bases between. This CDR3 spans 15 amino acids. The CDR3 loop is CASSRVSGFQETQYF. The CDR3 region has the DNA TGTGCCAGCAGCCGTGTTAGCGGATTCCAAGAGACCCAGTACTTC.

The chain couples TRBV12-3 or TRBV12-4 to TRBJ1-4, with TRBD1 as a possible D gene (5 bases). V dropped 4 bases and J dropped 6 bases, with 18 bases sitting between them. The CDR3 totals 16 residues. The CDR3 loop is CASSSPHGGGDEKLFF. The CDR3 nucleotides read TGTGCCAGCAGTTCTCCCCATGGGGGAGGGGATGAAAAACTGTTTTTT.

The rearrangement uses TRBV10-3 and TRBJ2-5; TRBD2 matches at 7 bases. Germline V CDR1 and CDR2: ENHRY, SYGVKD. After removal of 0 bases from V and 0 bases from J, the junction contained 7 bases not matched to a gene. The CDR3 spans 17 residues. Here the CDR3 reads CAISESPGGGYQETQYF. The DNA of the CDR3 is TGTGCCATCAGTGAGTCCCCGGGAGGCGGGTACCAAGAGACCCAGTACTTC.

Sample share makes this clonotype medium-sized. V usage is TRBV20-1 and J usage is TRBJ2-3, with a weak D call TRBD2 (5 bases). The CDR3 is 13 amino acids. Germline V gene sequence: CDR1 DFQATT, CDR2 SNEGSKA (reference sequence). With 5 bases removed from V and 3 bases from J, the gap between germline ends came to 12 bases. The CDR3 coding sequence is TGCAGTGCTCTTCCGGGCGGGACAGATACGCAGTATTTT. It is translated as CSALPGGTDTQYF.

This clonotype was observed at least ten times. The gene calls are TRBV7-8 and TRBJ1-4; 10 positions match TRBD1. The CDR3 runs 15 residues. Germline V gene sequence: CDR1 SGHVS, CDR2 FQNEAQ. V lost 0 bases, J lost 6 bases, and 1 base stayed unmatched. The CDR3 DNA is TGTGCCAGCAGCTTAGCGGACAGGGGGGATGAAAAACTGTTTTTT. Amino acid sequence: CASSLADRGDEKLFF.